One sample yielded the 9 T cell receptor beta chains listed below, sequenced in a study of OX40 agonist ivuxolimab in advanced cancers. Assay used: immunoSEQ multiplex PCR; TCRdb lists only in-frame clones, some missing. The sample consists of tens of thousands of clones, about 91% of them appearing once. Sample: CD4+ or CD8+ T cells sorted from blood, taken in a trial of the OX40 agonist ivuxolimab. Receptor source: an adult with an advanced solid tumor such as melanoma, head and neck, liver or kidney cancer.

The V call is TRBV9, the J call TRBJ2-1, with 10 bases that match TRBD2. CDR1 and CDR2 from the germline V gene are SGDLS and YYNGEE. V shed 1 base, J shed 7 bases, and the junction held 11 bases outside the gene matches. The CDR3 extends over 17 amino acids. This chain's CDR3 is CASSVTSGRVTRNEQFF. CDR3 DNA sequence: TGTGCCAGCAGCGTAACCAGCGGGAGGGTTACTAGGAATGAGCAGTTCTTC.

The V call is TRBV2, the J call TRBJ2-5, with D hard to call. This CDR3 has 14 residues. Germline V gene data show CDR1 as SNHLY and CDR2 as FYNNEI. V lost 5 bases to trimming and J lost 1 base, with 11 bases between them. The CDR3 region has the DNA TGTGCCAGCAGTCTAATAGGAGTCCAAGAGACCCAGTACTTC. Translated, it gives CASSLIGVQETQYF.

The chain couples TRBV2 to TRBJ2-7, with 10 bases aligning to TRBD1. The CDR3 is 13 residues long. CDR1 is SNHLY, CDR2 FYNNEI, per germline. V was clipped by 6 bases and J by 5 bases; unmatched bases: 4. The CDR3 here is CASRRQGAHEQYF. CDR3 nucleotides: TGTGCCAGCAGACGACAGGGGGCCCACGAGCAGTACTTC.

The rearrangement uses TRBV19 and TRBJ2-3; 11 nucleotides match TRBD2. The CDR3 consists of 17 residues. Germline V gene data show CDR1 as LNHDA and CDR2 as SQIVND (reference sequence). V gave up 4 bases and J gave up 2 bases; unmatched junction bases: 8. CDR3 in amino acids: CASSRRLAGPPTDTQYF. DNA of the CDR3: TGTGCCAGTAGTAGACGACTAGCGGGACCACCCACAGATACGCAGTATTTT.

The chain employs TRBV5-4 and TRBJ2-1; D unclear. CDR1 is SGHNT, CDR2 YYREEE, per germline (reference sequence). V was pared by 7 bases and J by 5 bases, with 10 bases between. The CDR3 consists of 12 residues. CDR3 sequence reads: CASRHTDNEQFF. The CDR3 coding sequence is TGTGCCAGCCGACACACGGACAATGAGCAGTTCTTC. Complete variable domain (other parts from reference TRBV5-4 and TRBJ2-1): ETGVTQSPTHLIKTRGQQVTLRCSSQSGHNTVSWYQQALGQGPQFIFQYYREEENGRGNFPPRFSGLQFPNYSSELNVNALELDDSALYLCASRHTDNEQFFGPGTRLTVL.

This chain uses TRBV19 with TRBJ1-3, with TRBD1 identical over 9 bases. This CDR3 has 18 amino acids. Germline V CDR1 and CDR2: LNHDA, SQIVND (reference sequence). Losses at the gene ends were 3 bases for V and 0 bases for J; bases not matched to a gene: 9. CDR3 region: CASSIVGTGFYSGNTIYF. For the CDR3, the DNA is TGTGCCAGTAGTATTGTCGGGACAGGGTTTTACTCTGGAAACACCATATATTTT.

The V call is TRBV27, the J call TRBJ2-1; D possibly corresponds to TRBD2 (6 bases). V shed 5 bases and J shed 6 bases, with 17 bases lying between them. The CDR3 is 15 residues long. The V gene's germline CDR1 is MNHEY and CDR2 SMNVEV (reference sequence). The CDR3 nucleotides are TGTGCCAGCAGTGGCGGGTTAGGGCGGGGCAATGAGCAGTTCTTC. This translates into CASSGGLGRGNEQFF.

The J gene is TRBJ1-2, the V gene TRBV28, with D uncertain. Germline V gene data show CDR1 as MDHEN and CDR2 as SYDVKM. The ends were cut back, 1 base at V and 4 bases at J, with 7 bases in the middle. The CDR3 covers 13 residues. CDR3 loop: CASSLLSGYGYTF. DNA for the CDR3: TGTGCCAGCAGTTTATTATCGGGCTATGGCTACACCTTC.

The chain is built from TRBV5-1 and TRBJ2-5; D may be TRBD1 (6 bases). The germline CDR1 and CDR2 sequences are SGHRS and YFSETQ. V shed 2 bases and J shed 3 bases, with 11 bases lying between them. The CDR3 runs 14 residues. The chain's CDR3 is CASSLGGAEETQYF. The CDR3 DNA reads as TGCGCCAGCAGCTTAGGGGGTGCGGAAGAGACCCAGTACTTC.